This is a list of T cell receptor beta chains from one sample in a study of cytomegalovirus exposure and HLA in healthy donors. Profiled with immunoSEQ multiplex PCR; TCRdb holds only in-frame clones, not every one. Among roughly 180,000 clones listed, 9.5% were seen once. The sequenced sample was PBMCs. These receptors were taken from a woman between 25 and 40 years old in good health and CMV-seropositive. The CDR3 runs from the conserved cysteine through the conserved F or W. The order of the fields is D gene, V gene, J gene, clone size, CDR3 protein, CDR3 DNA. A D gene is named only where the DNA matches it firmly. Clone size, where shown, is once, few, many, or a class for clones that have expanded.

D: TRBD2; V: TRBV9; J: TRBJ2-3; size: -; CDR3: CASSPGTSALGDTQYF; DNA: TGTGCCAGCAGCCCAGGGACTAGCGCCCTTGGAGATACGCAGTATTTT
D: TRBD1; V: TRBV5-1; J: TRBJ2-3; size: -; CDR3: CASSENGQGTDTQYF; DNA: TGCGCCAGCAGCGAGAACGGACAGGGGACAGATACGCAGTATTTT
D: -; V: TRBV11-1; J: TRBJ1-1; size: -; CDR3: CASSSWAPPEAFF; DNA: TGTGCCAGCAGCTCCTGGGCCCCACCTGAAGCTTTCTTT
D: -; V: TRBV11-2; J: TRBJ2-2; size: -; CDR3: CASSLVKRTGELFF; DNA: TGTGCCAGCAGCTTGGTTAAGAGAACCGGGGAGCTGTTTTTT
D: TRBD2; V: TRBV5-1; J: TRBJ2-3; size: many; CDR3: CASCRGGSTDTQYF; DNA: TGCGCCAGCTGTCGGGGGGGGAGCACAGATACGCAGTATTTT
D: -; V: TRBV6-1; J: TRBJ2-3; size: few; CDR3: CASSEGLRTDTQYF; DNA: TGTGCCAGCAGTGAGGGACTCCGCACAGATACGCAGTATTTT
D: -; V: TRBV5-6; J: TRBJ2-1; size: few; CDR3: CASTLLTRYYNEQFF; DNA: TGTGCCAGCACCCTACTAACTCGCTACTACAATGAGCAGTTCTTC
D: -; V: TRBV2; J: TRBJ2-7; size: few; CDR3: CASSENVPNQGVYEQYF; DNA: TGTGCCAGCAGTGAAAACGTACCGAACCAAGGGGTCTACGAGCAGTACTTC
D: -; V: TRBV10-3; J: TRBJ2-3; size: -; CDR3: CAISESLSLKGGTDTQYF; DNA: TGTGCCATCAGTGAGTCCCTGTCCCTGAAAGGGGGCACAGATACGCAGTATTTT
D: -; V: TRBV6-6; J: TRBJ1-6; size: -; CDR3: CASSPGVNSPLHF; DNA: TGTGCCAGCAGCCCCGGGGTTAATTCACCCCTCCACTTT
D: -; V: TRBV30; J: TRBJ1-5; size: -; CDR3: CAWSAGGVQPQHF; DNA: TGTGCCTGGAGTGCCGGAGGGGTCCAGCCCCAGCATTTT
D: TRBD2; V: TRBV19; J: TRBJ2-1; size: -; CDR3: CASSIAPLAGPLGDEQFF; DNA: TGTGCCAGTAGTATAGCCCCACTAGCGGGTCCCCTTGGAGATGAGCAGTTCTTC
D: TRBD2; V: TRBV30; J: TRBJ2-7; size: few; CDR3: CAWNHGLAGYEQYF; DNA: TGTGCCTGGAATCACGGACTAGCGGGATACGAGCAGTACTTC
D: TRBD1; V: TRBV7-9; J: TRBJ1-1; size: few; CDR3: CASRKGGQTNTEAFF; DNA: TGTGCCAGCCGGAAGGGGGGACAGACGAACACTGAAGCTTTCTTT
D: TRBD1; V: TRBV6-5; J: TRBJ1-5; size: -; CDR3: CASSRDRGTDQPQHF; DNA: TGTGCCAGCAGTCGGGACAGGGGAACCGATCAGCCCCAGCATTTT
D: TRBD1; V: TRBV28; J: TRBJ1-5; size: -; CDR3: CASSLVDRGNQPQHF; DNA: TGTGCCAGCAGCCTCGTGGACAGGGGGAATCAGCCCCAGCATTTT
D: -; V: TRBV6-6; J: TRBJ1-2; size: -; CDR3: CASTQRGYGYTF; DNA: TGTGCCAGCACTCAAAGGGGGTATGGCTACACCTTC
D: -; V: TRBV7-9; J: TRBJ2-1; size: -; CDR3: CASSLRGNEQFF; DNA: TGTGCCAGCAGCTTACGGGGGAATGAGCAGTTCTTC
D: -; V: TRBV21-1; J: TRBJ1-2; size: -; CDR3: CASSHSDRAFYGYTF; DNA: TGTGCCAGCAGTCACTCGGACAGGGCTTTCTATGGCTACACCTTC
D: TRBD1; V: TRBV7-7; J: TRBJ2-7; size: -; CDR3: CASSPDRGAYEQYF; DNA: TGTGCCAGCAGTCCGGACAGGGGTGCCTACGAGCAGTACTTC
D: TRBD2; V: TRBV27; J: TRBJ2-1; size: few; CDR3: CASGRQAGAYNEQFF; DNA: TGTGCCAGCGGTCGCCAAGCGGGAGCTTACAATGAGCAGTTCTTC
D: -; V: TRBV5-1; J: TRBJ1-2; size: few; CDR3: CASSSGVRNGYTF; DNA: TGCGCCAGCAGCTCGGGGGTCCGGAATGGCTACACCTTC